The T cell receptor (beta chain) described here comes from a study of graft-versus-host responses after intestinal transplantation. Study summary: All recipients were transplanted with multivisceral, liver-intestinal, or isolated intestinal grafts. All of the recipients had induction that used anti-thymocyte globulin, then tacrolimus and steroids for about 3 years.

Using immunoSEQ multiplex PCR, the repertoire was profiled, and TCRdb retains in-frame clones only, with some absent. The profile shows approximately 13,000 clones, roughly 93% of them singletons. About this clone itself: Its antigen is unidentified.

This CDR3 is 14 amino acids long. CDR1 is PRHDT and CDR2 is FYEKMQ in the germline V gene (reference sequence). Trimming left V 1 base short and J 9 bases short, with 10 bases between. Study observations and caveats: Recipient marrow harbored GvH clones, some of which surfaced first in ileum or blood. GvH clone levels peaked in circulation, and this peak was associated with early post-transplant HvG declines.

Specimen: PBMCs, collected 950 to 1,300 days after intestinal transplantation. The source is a human patient who received an intestinal transplant, so some T cells may come from the graft donor. V is TRBV13 and J is TRBJ1-6; D remains ambiguous. Here the CDR3 DNA reads TGTGCCAGCAGCTTAGTATACGGTGGTTCACCCCTCCACTTT. Its protein is CASSLVYGGSPLHF. Drawing the rest from reference TRBV13 and TRBJ1-6, the complete variable domain is AAGVIQSPRHLIKEKRETATLKCYPIPRHDTVYWYQQGPGQDPQFLISFYEKMQSDKGSIPDRFSAQQFSDYHSELNMSSLELGDSALYFCASSLVYGGSPLHFGNGTRLTVT.